This is a list of T cell receptor beta chains from one sample in a study of cytomegalovirus exposure and HLA in healthy donors. Sequenced by immunoSEQ multiplex PCR; TCRdb stores in-frame clones only, minus some. The repertoire holds approximately 170,000 clones, with roughly 83% as singletons. Sequenced input: PBMCs. The receptors were sampled from a boy between 2 and 10 years old in good health and CMV-seronegative. CDR3s include the opening cysteine and the closing phenylalanine or tryptophan. The D gene is left open where the match is weak. Rows may omit the clone size; those that give it use once, few, many or a size class.

TRBJ1-1 | . | TRBV11-3 | . | TGTGCCAGCAGCGATGGGACACGGACTGAAGCTTTCTTT | CASSDGTRTEAFF
TRBJ1-3 | TRBD1 | TRBV7-9 | . | TGTGCCAGCAGCCTCCCCGCGGTCCAGGGGGTAAACACCATATATTTT | CASSLPAVQGVNTIYF
TRBJ1-1 | TRBD1 | TRBV15 | . | TGTGCCACCAGCAGGGACAGGTCCATGAACACTGAAGCTTTCTTT | CATSRDRSMNTEAFF
TRBJ2-1 | . | TRBV9 | few | TGTGCCAGCAGCCGGCGGGCTTCTGGGGATGAGCAGTTCTTC | CASSRRASGDEQFF
TRBJ2-5 | . | TRBV7-8 | . | TGTGCCAGTGGAGGCAGGTGGGAGACCCAGTACTTC | CASGGRWETQYF
TRBJ2-5 | TRBD2 | TRBV13 | once | TGTGCCAGCAGCTCCTGGACTAGCGGGAGGTTTGAGACCCAGTACTTC | CASSSWTSGRFETQYF
TRBJ2-1 | TRBD2 | TRBV5-5 | few | TGTGCCAGCAGGTTGGGACTAGCGGGGTTACTATCGCCTAATGAGCAGTTCTTC | CASRLGLAGLLSPNEQFF
TRBJ1-1 | . | TRBV4-3 | few | TGCGCCAGCAGCCAAGATAACAAGGAGATGAACACTGAAGCTTTCTTT | CASSQDNKEMNTEAFF
TRBJ1-5 | . | TRBV12-2 | once | TGTGCAAGTCGCCCCCATCGGGGGGGGTTCAATCAGCCCCAGCATTTT | CASRPHRGGFNQPQHF
TRBJ1-2 | . | TRBV19 | . | TGTGCCAGTAGTATAACAGGGAAGAACGATGGCTACACCTTC | CASSITGKNDGYTF
TRBJ2-3 | TRBD2 | TRBV2 | . | TGTGCCTGCGGGCAGGTACTAGCGGGAGATCGGGGCACAGATACGCAGTATTTT | CACGQVLAGDRGTDTQYF
TRBJ1-2 | TRBD1 | TRBV30 | . | TGTGCCTGGAGTAATGACAGGGTGGGTTATGGCTACACCTTC | CAWSNDRVGYGYTF
TRBJ2-2 | . | TRBV7-3 | . | TGTGCCAGCAGCTCCGACACGACCGGGGAGCTGTTTTTT | CASSSDTTGELFF
TRBJ2-7 | . | TRBV6-1 | . | TGTGCCAGCAGTGCTAGAGACGACGGATCCTACGAGCAGTACTTC | CASSARDDGSYEQYF
TRBJ1-2 | . | TRBV10-1 | once | TGCGCCAGCAGTGAGATGAGATCCTATGGCTACACCTTC | CASSEMRSYGYTF
TRBJ2-5 | . | TRBV7-7 | . | TGTGCTAGCAGCCGTGTGGGGGGAGAGGCCACAGAGACCCAGTACTTC | CASSRVGGEATETQYF
TRBJ2-5 | TRBD2 | TRBV7-6 | . | TGTGCCAGCAGCCGGACTAGCGGCGAGACCCAGTACTTC | CASSRTSGETQYF
TRBJ2-1 | . | TRBV7-2 | once | TGTGCCAGCAGCTTAGAAGCCGGGAGCTCCTACAATGAGCAGTTCTTC | CASSLEAGSSYNEQFF
TRBJ2-3 | TRBD2 | TRBV25-1 | once | TGTGCCAGCAGTGAACCTAGCGGGACTAGCACAGATACGCAGTATTTT | CASSEPSGTSTDTQYF
TRBJ2-7 | TRBD1 | TRBV30 | few | TGTGCCTGGACGGGACAGTTAGACTACGAGCAGTACTTC | CAWTGQLDYEQYF
TRBJ1-2 | . | TRBV5-1 | . | TGCGCCAGCAGTCAAGGGGATGGCTACACCTTC | CASSQGDGYTF
TRBJ2-2 | . | TRBV7-2 | . | TGTGCCAGCAGCAGAGGGGGGAACACCGGGGAGCTGTTTTTT | CASSRGGNTGELFF
TRBJ2-2 | . | TRBV6-5 | . | TGTGCCAGCAGGGCGAGGGATCCCACCGGGGAGCTGTTTTTT | CASRARDPTGELFF
TRBJ2-5 | TRBD1 | TRBV5-1 | few | TGCGCCAGCAGCAAGGGACAGGGTCGGCAAGAGACCCAGTACTTC | CASSKGQGRQETQYF
TRBJ2-1 | TRBD1 | TRBV29-1 | . | TGCAGCGTTGAAACTCGACCGGGACAGGTTCGTAGTGTAGTCTTC | CSVETRPGQVRSVVF
TRBJ2-2 | . | TRBV6-1 | . | TGTGCCAGCAGTGAAACGGAGTCCGGGGAGCTGTTTTTT | CASSETESGELFF
TRBJ1-2 | . | TRBV5-1 | . | TGCGCCAGCAGCTTGGATGCCCCCGGAGACTATGGCTACACCTTC | CASSLDAPGDYGYTF
TRBJ2-1 | TRBD2 | TRBV15 | . | TGTGCCACCAGCAGAGATGGGCTAGCGGGCTTCTACAATGAGCAGTTCTTC | CATSRDGLAGFYNEQFF
TRBJ1-2 | . | TRBV6-1 | . | TGTGCCAGCAGCCGACAGGTGGGGATTGGCTACACCTTC | CASSRQVGIGYTF
TRBJ2-5 | TRBD1 | TRBV2 | once | TGTGCCAGCAGTTACTGGACAGGACGCAGTGGCAGTGGGTTCGTCTCCGAGACCCAGTACTTC | CASSYWTGRSGSGFVSETQYF
TRBJ2-5 | . | TRBV5-1 | . | TGCGCCAGCAGCTTGAACGGGAACCACCAAGAGACCCAGTACTTC | CASSLNGNHQETQYF
TRBJ2-4 | TRBD2 | TRBV5-1 | . | TGCGCCAGCAGCTTGGTCCCTAGCGGGGGGGCCGGGACCAAAAACATTCAGTACTTC | CASSLVPSGGAGTKNIQYF
TRBJ2-1 | TRBD1 | TRBV11-2 | . | TGTGCCAGCAGCTTAGGACAGGGCACACTTTACAATGAGCAGTTCTTC | CASSLGQGTLYNEQFF
TRBJ1-2 | TRBD1 | TRBV5-4 | . | TGTGCCAGCAGCCCCCTGGGACAGGGGGAGGACTATGGCTACACCTTC | CASSPLGQGEDYGYTF